A single sample is the source of the 4 T cell receptor beta chains below, sequenced in a study of blood T cells in healthy people across ages. Together with a sample-barcoded 5' primer, a J-beta primer mix was included in a second PCR lasting about 7 to 11 cycles. TCRdb reprocessed the 5' RACE reads via MiXCR and lists one record per CDR3 protein. The profile shows 1,500,000 or so distinct CDR3 sequences, approximately 63% of them singletons. The material sequenced was blood. These TCRs come from a man between 18 and 29 years old in good health.

The chain joins TRBV2 to TRBJ2-2, with 8 bases that match TRBD2. V shed 7 bases, J shed 4 bases, and the junction held 2 bases outside the gene matches. The CDR3 has 13 residues. CDR1 SNHLY and CDR2 FYNNEI come from the germline V gene. CDR3 DNA sequence: TGTGCCAGCAACGGACTAGCCACCGGGGAGCTGTTTTTT. Amino acid sequence: CASNGLATGELFF.

This clonotype was counted between two and nine times. The chain has TRBV11-2 and TRBJ1-2, with 11 bases identical to TRBD1. The germline CDR1 and CDR2 sequences are SGHAT and FQNNGV. This CDR3 is 15 amino acids long. V dropped 5 bases and J dropped 2; count of bases not matched to a gene: 4. Here the CDR3 reads CASSRTGGGNYGYTF. CDR3 nucleotides: TGTGCCAGCAGCCGGACAGGGGGCGGGAACTATGGCTACACCTTC.

This clonotype occurred once. This sequence joins TRBV6-5 and TRBJ2-5, with 7 positions matching TRBD2. This CDR3 region has 14 residues. After removal of 6 bases from V and 5 bases from J, the junction contained 9 bases not matched to a gene. Germline V gene sequence: CDR1 MNHEY, CDR2 SVGAGI. The CDR3 DNA follows: TGTGCCAGCAGCCATAGGGACGGGGGGGAGACCCAGTACTTC. Amino acid sequence: CASSHRDGGETQYF.

This rearrangement joins TRBV2 to TRBJ2-3, with 7 bases identical to TRBD2. V lost 2 bases to trimming and J lost 6 bases; unmatched junction nucleotides: 11. The CDR3 is made up of 16 amino acids. Per germline, CDR1 SNHLY and CDR2 FYNNEI. This CDR3 reads CASSEPSGVRLDTQYF. The CDR3 DNA sequence: TGTGCCAGCAGTGAACCCAGCGGGGTCCGGTTGGATACGCAGTATTTT. The full variable domain, its missing parts supplied by reference TRBV2 and TRBJ2-3, is EPEVTQTPSHQVTQMGQEVILRCVPISNHLYFYWYRQILGQKVEFLVSFYNNEISEKSEIFDDQFSVERPDGSNFTLKIRSTKLEDSAMYFCASSEPSGVRLDTQYFGPGTRLTVL.